The 21 T cell receptor beta chains below all came from one sample that was sequenced in a study of OX40 agonist ivuxolimab in advanced cancers. Libraries were built with the immunoSEQ multiplex PCR assay. TCRdb retrieved this table from immuneACCESS and kept in-frame rearrangements only. Not all clones are present; in checked studies, unresolved V genes account for under half, and no reason is known for the remainder. In this sample the table shows tens of thousands of clones, around nine tenths of which occur a single time. The ten largest clonotypes hold around 0.44% of the sample. Here the sequenced sample was CD4+ or CD8+ T cells sorted from blood, taken in a trial of the OX40 agonist ivuxolimab. The receptors were gathered from an adult with an advanced solid tumor such as melanoma, head and neck, liver or kidney cancer.

This sequence joins TRBV5-8 and TRBJ1-2; 7 nucleotides line up with TRBD1. Germline V gives CDR1 SGHTS, CDR2 YDEGEE. The CDR3 is 14 residues long. The trim removed 5 bases at V and 6 bases at J, leaving 10 bases unmatched. The CDR3 protein is CASRKNDRAHGYTF. The CDR3 DNA is TGTGCCAGCAGGAAAAACGACAGGGCACATGGCTACACCTTC.

The chain links TRBV5-1 to TRBJ2-1, with D unresolved. CDR1 is SGHRS and CDR2 is YFSETQ in the germline V gene. This CDR3 region has 12 residues. The V end lost 4 bases, the J end lost 8 bases, and 10 bases lay between the germline ends. The CDR3 reads CASSDGYDEQFF. In nucleotides, the CDR3 is TGCGCCAGCAGCGACGGCTATGATGAGCAGTTCTTC.

The rearrangement uses TRBV5-1 and TRBJ2-3, with D perhaps TRBD2 (5 bases). The germline gives CDR1 SGHRS, CDR2 YFSETQ. The CDR3 runs to 15 residues. V was clipped by 1 base and J by 0 bases, with 9 bases between them. The CDR3 DNA reads TGCGCCAGCAGCTTGTCCCTAGCCAGCACAGATACGCAGTATTTT. Protein product: CASSLSLASTDTQYF.

This rearrangement joins TRBV4-2 to TRBJ1-6; D is perhaps TRBD1 (6 bases). Germline CDR1 and CDR2: LGHNA and YNFKEQ. V lost 5 bases to trimming and J lost 13 bases, with 15 bases between them. CDR3 size: 13 residues. The CDR3 loop reads CASSLGHWEPLHF. The CDR3 DNA sequence: TGTGCCAGCAGCTTGGGACACTGGGAGCCCCTCCACTTT.

Points on this clone: The sample holds other DNA sequences that translate to the same CDR3. The chain uses TRBV9 and TRBJ2-5; D remains ambiguous. This CDR3 comprises 13 residues. The V end lost 0 bases, the J end lost 1 base, and 4 bases lay between the germline ends. CDR1 is SGDLS, CDR2 YYNGEE, per germline. CDR3 sequence reads: CASSVGGQETQYF. The DNA for the CDR3 is TGTGCCAGCAGCGTAGGCGGCCAAGAGACCCAGTACTTC.

This sequence joins TRBV6-6 and TRBJ1-5; D gene uncertain. This CDR3 contains 15 residues. CDR1 is MNHNY and CDR2 is SVGAGI in the germline V gene (reference sequence). The V gene lost 4 bases and the J gene lost 6 bases, with 16 bases spanning the gap. The chain's CDR3 is CASSFAGGSGQPQHF. The CDR3 nucleotides are TGTGCCAGCAGTTTCGCGGGCGGGTCGGGTCAGCCCCAGCATTTT.

This rearrangement joins TRBV30 to TRBJ2-7, with D tentatively TRBD1 (6 bases). This CDR3 has 15 amino acids. V lost 3 bases to trimming and J lost 5 bases, with 20 bases between them. CDR1 and CDR2 from the germline V gene are GTSNPN and SVGIG (reference sequence). The CDR3 DNA sequence: TGTGCCTGGAGGCGGGCCATCGACAGGTCGGACGAGCAGTACTTC. Translated: CAWRRAIDRSDEQYF.

This chain connects TRBV7-2 to TRBJ2-5; no reliable D call. This CDR3 has 12 residues. Trimming removed 3 bases from V and 0 bases from J, with 2 bases in between. Germline-derived CDR1 and CDR2 are SGHTA and FQGNSA. CDR3 sequence: CASSLYQETQYF. CDR3 bases: TGTGCCAGCAGCTTGTACCAAGAGACCCAGTACTTC.

The chain carries TRBV5-4 and TRBJ2-1, with D perhaps TRBD1 or TRBD2 (6 bases each). V gave up 4 bases and J gave up 10 bases, with 18 bases separating them. Germline lookup yields CDR1 SGHNT and CDR2 YYREEE (reference sequence). This CDR3 contains 14 residues. CDR3 sequence: CASSPRGGLREQFF. As DNA, the CDR3 is TGTGCCAGCAGCCCACGAGGGGGGTTGAGAGAGCAGTTCTTC.

This clone was found once. The chain joins TRBV5-6 to TRBJ2-3; weak D call: TRBD2 (5 bases). This CDR3 has 14 residues. Germline V gene sequence: CDR1 SGHDT, CDR2 YYEEEE. Trimming removed 0 bases from V and 3 bases from J, with 8 bases in between. Written as DNA, the CDR3 is TGTGCCAGCAGCTTGGCACTAGAAACAGATACGCAGTATTTT. Translated, it gives CASSLALETDTQYF.

This rearrangement joins TRBV5-6 to TRBJ1-1; D not certain. CDR1 and CDR2 from the germline V gene are SGHDT and YYEEEE. The V end lost 1 base, the J end lost 1 base, and 17 bases lay between the germline ends. This CDR3 spans 17 amino acids. CDR3 coding DNA: TGTGCCAGCAGCTTGTGGCAAGGAGGGATTGAGAACACTGAAGCTTTCTTT. Its translation: CASSLWQGGIENTEAFF.

This clone was recorded once. The chain uses TRBV7-2 and TRBJ1-5, with a tentative D call TRBD1 (6 bases). The CDR3 consists of 15 residues. V lost 1 base and J 3 bases, leaving 10 bases between the germline ends. Germline V lookup: CDR1 SGHTA, CDR2 FQGNSA. The CDR3 region has the DNA TGTGCCAGCAGCTTAGTTGGGGGGGCCAATCAGCCCCAGCATTTT. Translating gives CASSLVGGANQPQHF.

The CDR3 DNA follows: TGTGCCAGCAGTTTCTCTAGCGCCTCCTACGAGCAGTACTTC. It yields the protein CASSFSSASYEQYF. The rearrangement uses TRBV27 and TRBJ2-7, with D perhaps TRBD2 (6 bases). Germline-derived CDR1 and CDR2 are MNHEY and SMNVEV (reference sequence). CDR3 size: 14 residues. Trimming cost V 3 bases and J 0 bases, with 9 bases left between them.

CDR3 residues: CAISPTTSTDTQYF. DNA of the CDR3: TGTGCCATCAGCCCGACCACTAGCACAGATACGCAGTATTTT. The J gene is TRBJ2-3, the V gene TRBV10-3; D remains unclear. Germline CDR1 ENHRY, CDR2 SYGVKD. The ends were cut back, 6 bases at V and 0 bases at J, with 10 bases in the middle. The CDR3 loop spans 14 amino acids.

A note on this clone: Mismatch with germline at one junction end may stem from a read error. CDR3: CASSPQGGGRTIANEQFF. The CDR3 region has the DNA TGTGCTAGCAGCCCCCAAGGGGGGGGCCGCACAATTGCCAATGAGCAGTTCTTC. This chain joins TRBV7-7 and TRBJ2-1; possible D gene TRBD2, 7 bases. CDR3 size: 18 residues. In germline, CDR1 is SSHAT, CDR2 FNYEAQ (reference sequence).

V gene TRBV6-5 combines with J gene TRBJ1-6, with 7 bases identical to TRBD1. CDR3 length: 16 residues. Trimming removed 2 bases from V and 4 bases from J; junction bases left unmatched: 5. Germline-derived CDR1 and CDR2 are MNHEY and SVGAGI. This chain's CDR3 is CASSYGRQGYNSPLHF. CDR3 sequence (DNA): TGTGCCAGCAGTTACGGGCGACAGGGATATAATTCACCCCTCCACTTT.

The CDR3 DNA reads TGTGCCAGCAGCACCAAGCCCAGGGCCAGATATGGCTACACCTTC. Its protein product is CASSTKPRARYGYTF. V and J are TRBV21-1 and TRBJ1-2; the table's D call TRBD1 went unverified against the DNA. TRBV21-1 is flagged as a pseudogene. The CDR3 is 15 amino acids.

The rearrangement uses TRBV5-1 and TRBJ1-1; 8 positions agree with TRBD1. Germline V gene sequence: CDR1 SGHRS, CDR2 YFSETQ. The CDR3 covers 14 residues. V lost 3 bases to trimming and J lost 0 bases; unmatched junction nucleotides: 1. The CDR3 region is CASSWTGLNTEAFF. Written as DNA, the CDR3 is TGCGCCAGCAGCTGGACAGGGCTGAACACTGAAGCTTTCTTT.

This chain uses TRBV6-1 with TRBJ1-1; D not certain. Trimming cost V 6 bases and J 2 bases, with 16 bases left between them. The CDR3 totals 15 residues. Germline assignment: CDR1 MNHNS and CDR2 SASEGT. CDR3 sequence (DNA): TGTGCCAGCAGCCCCCCCGGCCGGGTAAACACTGAAGCTTTCTTT. It is translated as CASSPPGRVNTEAFF.

This chain links TRBV7-9 with TRBJ2-1; 7 bases line up with TRBD1. V dropped 1 base and J dropped 10; count of bases not matched to a gene: 7. CDR1 is SEHNR, CDR2 FQNEAQ, per germline (reference sequence). The CDR3 covers 14 residues. The CDR3 loop reads CASSLGTGLGEQFF. In DNA form, the CDR3 reads TGTGCCAGCAGCTTAGGGACAGGTCTCGGAGAGCAGTTCTTC.

The rearrangement joins TRBV5-1 to TRBJ2-3, with 12 bases fitting TRBD2. Germline V gene data show CDR1 as SGHRS and CDR2 as YFSETQ. V shed 4 bases, J shed 2 bases, and the junction held 5 bases outside the gene matches. CDR3 size: 16 residues. DNA for the CDR3: TGCGCCAGCAGCCTCTGGACTAGCGGGGTCACAGATACGCAGTATTTT. Its protein is CASSLWTSGVTDTQYF.